This T cell receptor (beta chain) was found in a study of blood T cell repertoires in COVID-19. Across the whole study: From the United States, Italy and Spain came samples of acute and convalescent COVID-19. The analysed material was cDNA or gDNA that came from T cells, B-cell-depleted T cells, or PBMCs.

Patients of the Seattle cohort, enrolled during active infection, were followed longitudinally. The V segment lost 1 base and the J segment 5 bases; nucleotides outside the gene matches: 8. The CDR3 has 16 residues. Germline CDR1 LGHNA, CDR2 YSLEER. How the authors handled the data: The assay estimated nucleated cells by amplifying reference gene primers. Method: immunoSEQ multiplex PCR; TCRdb's copy keeps in-frame clones and lacks some. That table supplies the V and J calls and clone size; D and trimming were determined from the DNA. The table records roughly 200,000 clones, 75% to 85% of them present only once.

V and J are TRBV4-3 and TRBJ2-7, with 10 bases identical to TRBD1. This clonotype was obtained from a woman aged 30 to 39 with COVID-19, enrolled during active disease. The source material was peripheral blood. In DNA, the CDR3 is TGCGCCAGCAGCCAAGTATCCGGGACAGGGGCCGACGAGCAGTACTTC. Its translation is CASSQVSGTGADEQYF.